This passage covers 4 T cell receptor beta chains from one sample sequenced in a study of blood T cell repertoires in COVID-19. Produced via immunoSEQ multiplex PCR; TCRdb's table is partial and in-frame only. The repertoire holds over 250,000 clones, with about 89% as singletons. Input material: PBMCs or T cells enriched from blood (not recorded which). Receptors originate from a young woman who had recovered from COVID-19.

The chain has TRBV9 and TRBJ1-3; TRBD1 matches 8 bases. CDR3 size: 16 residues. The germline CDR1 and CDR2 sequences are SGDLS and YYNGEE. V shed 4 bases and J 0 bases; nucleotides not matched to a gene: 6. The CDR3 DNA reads TGTGCCAGCAGCCGGGACAGGACTACCTCTGGAAACACCATATATTTT. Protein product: CASSRDRTTSGNTIYF.

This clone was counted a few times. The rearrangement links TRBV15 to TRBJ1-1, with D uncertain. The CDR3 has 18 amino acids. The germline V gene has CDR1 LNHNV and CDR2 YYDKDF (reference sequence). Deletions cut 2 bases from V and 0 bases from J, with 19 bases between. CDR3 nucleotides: TGTGCCACCAGCAGATCCAAGGATTGGGCCTCCCTGAACACTGAAGCTTTCTTT. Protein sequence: CATSRSKDWASLNTEAFF.

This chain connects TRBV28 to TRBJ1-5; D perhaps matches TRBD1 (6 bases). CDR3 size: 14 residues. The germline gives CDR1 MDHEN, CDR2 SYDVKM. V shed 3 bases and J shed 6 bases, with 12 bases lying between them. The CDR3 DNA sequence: TGTGCCAGCAGTTTTCGGGGGGCCGGTCAGCCCCAGCATTTT. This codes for CASSFRGAGQPQHF.

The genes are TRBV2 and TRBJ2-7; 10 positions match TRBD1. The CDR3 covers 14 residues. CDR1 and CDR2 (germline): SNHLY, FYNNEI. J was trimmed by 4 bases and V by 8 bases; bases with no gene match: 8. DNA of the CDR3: TGTGCCAGCGAGTGGACAGGGGGTTTGTACGAGCAGTACTTC. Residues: CASEWTGGLYEQYF.